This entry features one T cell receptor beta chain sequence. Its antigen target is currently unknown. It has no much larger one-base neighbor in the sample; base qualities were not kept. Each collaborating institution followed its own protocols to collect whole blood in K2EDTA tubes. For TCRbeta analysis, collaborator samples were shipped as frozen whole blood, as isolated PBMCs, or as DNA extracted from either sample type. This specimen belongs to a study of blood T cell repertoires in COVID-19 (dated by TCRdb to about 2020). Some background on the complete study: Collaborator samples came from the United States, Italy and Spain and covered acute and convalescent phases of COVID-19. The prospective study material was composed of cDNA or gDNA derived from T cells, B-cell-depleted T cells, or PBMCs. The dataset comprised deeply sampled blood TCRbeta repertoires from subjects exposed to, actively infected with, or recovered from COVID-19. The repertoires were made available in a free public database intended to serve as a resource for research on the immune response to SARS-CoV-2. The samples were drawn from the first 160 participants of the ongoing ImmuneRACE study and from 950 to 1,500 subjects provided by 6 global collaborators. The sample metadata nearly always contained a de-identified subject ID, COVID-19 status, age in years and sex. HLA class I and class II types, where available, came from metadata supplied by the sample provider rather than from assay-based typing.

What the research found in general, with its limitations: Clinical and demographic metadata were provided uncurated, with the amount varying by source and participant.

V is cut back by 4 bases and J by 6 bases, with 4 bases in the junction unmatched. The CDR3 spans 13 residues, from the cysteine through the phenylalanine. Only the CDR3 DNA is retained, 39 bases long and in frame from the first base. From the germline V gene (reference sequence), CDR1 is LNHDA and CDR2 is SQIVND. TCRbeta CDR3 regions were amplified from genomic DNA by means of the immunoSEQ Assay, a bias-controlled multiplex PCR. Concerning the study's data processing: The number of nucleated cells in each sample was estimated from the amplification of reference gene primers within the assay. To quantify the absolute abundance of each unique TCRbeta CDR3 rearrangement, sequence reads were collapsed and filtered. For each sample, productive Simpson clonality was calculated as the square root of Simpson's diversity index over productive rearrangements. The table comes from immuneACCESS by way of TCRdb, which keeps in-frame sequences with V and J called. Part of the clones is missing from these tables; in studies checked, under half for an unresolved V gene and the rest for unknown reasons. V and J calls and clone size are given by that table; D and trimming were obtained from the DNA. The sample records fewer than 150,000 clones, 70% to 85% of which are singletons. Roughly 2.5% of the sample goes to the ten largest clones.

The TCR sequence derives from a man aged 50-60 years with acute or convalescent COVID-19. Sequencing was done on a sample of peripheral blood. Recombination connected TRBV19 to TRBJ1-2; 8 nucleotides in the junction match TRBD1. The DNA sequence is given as TGTGCCAGTAGTAGCGGACAGGGCGATGGCTACACCTTC. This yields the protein CASSSGQGDGYTF.